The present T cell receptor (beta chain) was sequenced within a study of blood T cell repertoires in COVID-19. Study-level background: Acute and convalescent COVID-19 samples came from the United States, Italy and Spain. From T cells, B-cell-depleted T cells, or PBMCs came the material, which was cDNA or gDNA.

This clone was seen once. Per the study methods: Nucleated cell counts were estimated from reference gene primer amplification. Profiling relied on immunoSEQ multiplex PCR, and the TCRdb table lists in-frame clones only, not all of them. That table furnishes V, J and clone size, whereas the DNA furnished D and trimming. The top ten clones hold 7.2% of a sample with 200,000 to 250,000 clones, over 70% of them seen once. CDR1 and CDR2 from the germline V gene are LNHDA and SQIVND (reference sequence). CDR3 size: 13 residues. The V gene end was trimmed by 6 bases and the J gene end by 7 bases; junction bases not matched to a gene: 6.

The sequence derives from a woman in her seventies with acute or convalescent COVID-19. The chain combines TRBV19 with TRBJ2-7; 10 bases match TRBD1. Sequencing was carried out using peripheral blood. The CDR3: CASRPDRGLEQYF. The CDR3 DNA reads TGTGCCAGTAGACCTGACAGGGGGCTGGAGCAGTACTTC.